The 30 T cell receptor beta chains given below trace back to one sample, sequenced in a study of cytomegalovirus exposure and HLA in healthy donors. Both 60 Vbeta primers and 13 Jbeta primers went into the PCR. The table came from immunoSEQ multiplex PCR; TCRdb's copy has only in-frame clones and leaves some out. Of 150,000 or so clones listed, 65% to 75% are singletons. Sequenced input: PBMCs. These receptors were obtained from a man younger than 30 in good health and CMV-seronegative.

This chain uses TRBV7-9 with TRBJ2-1; 10 bases fit TRBD2. Trimming removed 3 bases from V and 0 bases from J; junction bases left unmatched: 5. Germline V CDR1 and CDR2: SEHNR, FQNEAQ (reference sequence). The CDR3 is 17 residues long. The CDR3 nucleotides read TGTGCCAGCAGCTTTGGACTAGCGGTCAACTCCTACAATGAGCAGTTCTTC. Its translation is CASSFGLAVNSYNEQFF.

V usage is TRBV19 and J usage is TRBJ2-2; 8 bases are a match to TRBD1. Trimming removed 4 bases from V and 0 bases from J; junction bases left unmatched: 10. The V gene's germline CDR1 is LNHDA and CDR2 SQIVND (reference sequence). The CDR3 totals 18 residues. The CDR3 protein is CASSTNLWTGTNTGELFF. The CDR3 bases are TGTGCCAGTAGTACCAATCTTTGGACAGGGACGAACACCGGGGAGCTGTTTTTT.

The J gene is TRBJ1-3, the V gene TRBV27; 11 bases match TRBD1. The germline CDR1 and CDR2 sequences are MNHEY and SMNVEV (reference sequence). The V gene end was trimmed by 6 bases and the J gene end by 8 bases; junction bases not matched to a gene: 12. This CDR3 spans 16 amino acids. This CDR3 is CASSTNSGQGVDTIYF. The DNA of the CDR3 is TGTGCCAGCAGCACCAACTCGGGACAGGGGGTCGACACCATATATTTT.

This clone has a handful of counts. DNA of the CDR3: TGCGCCAGCAGCTTGCGAGGGGGCGGGGAGCTGTTTTTT. Translating gives CASSLRGGGELFF. This chain uses TRBV5-1 with TRBJ2-2; TRBD1 might be the D (6 bases). V was shortened by 1 base and J by 7 bases, with 8 bases between the two germline ends. Per the germline V gene, CDR1 is SGHRS and CDR2 is YFSETQ. The CDR3 totals 13 residues.

The genes are TRBV18 and TRBJ1-1; no reliable D call. The CDR3 is 14 amino acids. Trimming removed 1 base at V and 3 bases at J, with 9 bases between. The V gene's germline CDR1 is KGHSH and CDR2 LQKENI. The CDR3: CASSPREVHTEAFF. The CDR3 region has the DNA TGTGCCAGCTCACCACGGGAGGTACACACTGAAGCTTTCTTT.

The chain uses TRBV10-1 and TRBJ2-2, with 9 bases matching TRBD1. Germline V CDR1 and CDR2: WNHNN, SYGVQD (reference sequence). This CDR3 is 13 amino acids long. Trimming cost V 7 bases and J 8 bases; bases outside gene matches: 5. CDR3 DNA sequence: TGCGCCAGCACTCACAGGGGGCAGGGGGAGCTGTTTTTT. It encodes CASTHRGQGELFF.

The genes are TRBV4-1 and TRBJ2-5; D possibly corresponds to TRBD2 (6 bases). The end of the DNA fits TRBJ2-7 better, so the J call may be wrong. The germline CDR1 and CDR2 sequences are MGHRA and YSYEKL. The CDR3 is 15 residues long. The CDR3 here is CASSRSTGVNNEQYF. CDR3 DNA sequence: TGCGCCAGCAGCCGGTCCACGGGAGTTAACAACGAGCAGTACTTC.

This rearrangement joins TRBV19 to TRBJ2-2; 7 bases agree with TRBD2. Trimming took 3 bases from V and 5 from J; bases not matched to a gene: 15. CDR3 size: 18 residues. Germline V gives CDR1 LNHDA, CDR2 SQIVND (reference sequence). CDR3 in amino acids: CASSMALLGEGKTGELFF. The CDR3 bases are TGTGCCAGTAGTATGGCCCTTTTGGGGGAGGGGAAGACCGGGGAGCTGTTTTTT.

V and J are TRBV5-1 and TRBJ2-1, with D possibly being TRBD1 (6 bases). The CDR3 loop spans 13 amino acids. Trimming removed 2 bases at V and 9 bases at J, with 12 bases between. Germline-derived CDR1 and CDR2 are SGHRS and YFSETQ. CDR3 nucleotide sequence: TGCGCCAGCAGCTTACCAGGGGAGAGTGAGCAGTTCTTC. Its translation: CASSLPGESEQFF.

This clone was detected a few times. The J gene is TRBJ2-1, the V gene TRBV4-1; D is possibly TRBD2 (5 bases). Trimming shortened V by 0 bases and J by 10 bases, and 16 bases separated the two germline ends. The length of the CDR3 is 15 residues. The germline V gene has CDR1 MGHRA and CDR2 YSYEKL. CDR3 nucleotide sequence: TGCGCCAGCAGCCAAGATTCCCCAAGGAGCGGCGAGCAGTTCTTC. Its protein is CASSQDSPRSGEQFF.

This clone appeared a few times. V is TRBV7-9 and J is TRBJ2-7, with D perhaps matching TRBD1 (6 bases). Germline lookup yields CDR1 SEHNR and CDR2 FQNEAQ (reference sequence). This CDR3 region has 15 residues. Trimming left V 6 bases short and J 2 bases short, with 17 bases between. The DNA of the CDR3 is TGTGCCAGCAGTAACAGGGAATTTGGGCCCTACGAGCAGTACTTC. It yields the protein CASSNREFGPYEQYF.

The chain joins TRBV19 to TRBJ2-7; 11 bases agree with TRBD1. The V and J ends lost 3 bases and 3 bases, in that order; junction bases with no gene match: 1. CDR3 size: 14 residues. CDR1 and CDR2 from the germline V gene are LNHDA and SQIVND (reference sequence). CDR3 coding DNA: TGTGCCAGTAGTATCGGGACAGGGGGCTACGAGCAGTACTTC. Its translation: CASSIGTGGYEQYF. Full variable domain (rest looked up from reference TRBV19 and TRBJ2-7): DGGITQSPKYLFRKEGQNVTLSCEQNLNHDAMYWYRQDPGQGLRLIYYSQIVNDFQKGDIAEGYSVSREKKESFPLTVTSAQKNPTAFYLCASSIGTGGYEQYFGPGTRLTVT.

This chain connects TRBV5-1 to TRBJ2-1; 10 bases fit TRBD2. V gave up 2 bases and J gave up 2 bases; unmatched junction bases: 7. The germline V gene has CDR1 SGHRS and CDR2 YFSETQ. The CDR3 contains 17 residues. The CDR3 region is CASSFQLAGNPYNEQFF. For the CDR3, the DNA is TGCGCCAGCAGCTTTCAACTAGCGGGGAACCCCTACAATGAGCAGTTCTTC. Full variable domain (rest looked up from reference TRBV5-1 and TRBJ2-1): KAGVTQTPRYLIKTRGQQVTLSCSPISGHRSVSWYQQTPGQGLQFLFEYFSETQRNKGNFPGRFSGRQFSNSRSEMNVSTLELGDSALYLCASSFQLAGNPYNEQFFGPGTRLTVL.

This clone was recorded only once. The chain employs TRBV10-3 and TRBJ1-4, with D perhaps TRBD1 (6 bases). The CDR3 is 15 amino acids. The ends were cut back, 6 bases at V and 4 bases at J, with 15 bases in the middle. Germline values: CDR1 ENHRY, CDR2 SYGVKD. The CDR3 sequence is CAISQSGQHNEKLFF. CDR3 in DNA: TGTGCCATCAGCCAATCAGGACAGCATAATGAAAAACTGTTTTTT.

The rearrangement links TRBV19 to TRBJ2-7, with 10 bases aligning to TRBD2. CDR1 is LNHDA, CDR2 SQIVND, per germline (reference sequence). The CDR3 is 14 amino acids. With V trimmed by 1 base and J by 6 bases, 3 bases remained unmatched. CDR3 sequence (DNA): TGTGCCAGTAGTATAGTAGCGGGGGGATCCGAGCAGTACTTC. This translates into CASSIVAGGSEQYF.

The chain uses TRBV10-1 and TRBJ1-3; 7 positions match TRBD1. There are 20 residues in the CDR3. The V gene's germline CDR1 is WNHNN and CDR2 SYGVQD (reference sequence). Trimming cost V 0 bases and J 0 bases; bases outside gene matches: 14. The CDR3 nucleotides read TGCGCCAGCAGTGAGTCGCCCTACGGGACAGCGGACAACTCTGGAAACACCATATATTTT. It encodes CASSESPYGTADNSGNTIYF.

This sequence joins TRBV6-1 and TRBJ2-7; maybe TRBD1 (5 bases). V lost 2 bases, J lost 4 bases, and 9 bases lay in between. Germline CDR1 is MNHNS and CDR2 is SASEGT. There are 13 residues in the CDR3. CDR3 in amino acids: CASSEPGYYEQYV. DNA for the CDR3: TGTGCCAGCAGTGAACCAGGGTATTACGAGCAGTACGTC.

The genes are TRBV19 and TRBJ1-2, with a weak D call TRBD1 (6 bases). Trimming removed 7 bases at V and 7 bases at J, with 16 bases between. This CDR3 has 13 amino acids. The germline CDR1 and CDR2 sequences are LNHDA and SQIVND (reference sequence). CDR3: CASMGAGEGGYTF. CDR3 in DNA: TGTGCCAGTATGGGGGCAGGGGAAGGTGGCTACACCTTC.

This chain connects TRBV5-1 to TRBJ2-2; 8 bases are shared with TRBD1. The CDR3 loop spans 14 amino acids. The germline V gene encodes CDR1 SGHRS and CDR2 YFSETQ. Unmatched junction bases numbered 3, after V lost 4 bases and J lost 4 bases. CDR3 DNA sequence: TGCGCCAGCAGCGCCCAGGGGGCCACCGGGGAGCTGTTTTTT. It yields the protein CASSAQGATGELFF.

V is TRBV15 and J is TRBJ2-3; 10 bases are shared with TRBD2. This CDR3 is built from 19 residues. With 0 bases clipped from V and 0 bases from J, the junction kept 9 bases outside the gene matches. Germline CDR1 LNHNV, CDR2 YYDKDF (reference sequence). CDR3 DNA: TGTGCCACCAGCAGAGATCTCGGTAGCGGGGGGTACAGCACAGATACGCAGTATTTT. Amino acids: CATSRDLGSGGYSTDTQYF.

The rearrangement joins TRBV7-2 to TRBJ2-7, with TRBD2 matching 10 bases. V lost 3 bases and J lost 0; bases outside the gene matches: 2. Germline V CDR1 and CDR2: SGHTA, FQGNSA. The CDR3 contains 15 residues. The CDR3 coding sequence is TGTGCCAGCAGCTTCGGACTAGCGGCCTCCTACGAGCAGTACTTC. It encodes CASSFGLAASYEQYF.

The chain combines TRBV28 with TRBJ1-5; TRBD1 is a possible D gene (6 bases). The germline gives CDR1 MDHEN, CDR2 SYDVKM. CDR3 length: 13 amino acids. V lost 4 bases and J lost 9, with 13 bases in between. The CDR3, as DNA: TGTGCCAGCAGTTCCGGGACACTGGGGCCCCAGCATTTT. This gives the protein CASSSGTLGPQHF.

This clone occurred many times. V gene TRBV29-1 combines with J gene TRBJ2-7; tentative D call: TRBD1 (5 bases). V lost 6 bases, J lost 5 bases, and 23 bases lay in between. The CDR3 length is 15 residues. The germline V gene encodes CDR1 SQVTM and CDR2 ANQGSEA. The CDR3 is CSVTSSGRAPHEQYF. DNA for the CDR3: TGCAGCGTCACCTCCTCAGGCAGGGCACCCCACGAGCAGTACTTC.

A few counts support this clone. This chain connects TRBV28 to TRBJ1-5; no clear D gene. The V end lost 5 bases, the J end lost 7 bases, and 21 bases lay between the germline ends. There are 16 residues in the CDR3. The germline CDR1 and CDR2 sequences are MDHEN and SYDVKM. Written as DNA, the CDR3 is TGTGCCAGCAGTCCTGTATATGACGAGGGAGGCCAGCCCCAGCATTTT. This codes for CASSPVYDEGGQPQHF.

The chain carries TRBV7-3 and TRBJ1-6, with 8 positions matching TRBD1. The CDR3 extends over 14 amino acids. Trimming removed 5 bases from V and 10 bases from J; junction bases left unmatched: 7. Germline values: CDR1 SGHTA, CDR2 FQGTGA. CDR3 coding DNA: TGTGCCAGCAGCCTAGGACAGGGAGGCTCACCCCTCCACTTT. It translates to CASSLGQGGSPLHF.

Turning to this clone: The germline gene is not matched at one end of the junction; a read error may be the cause. The rearrangement links TRBV4-1 to TRBJ2-5; 11 bases match TRBD1. This CDR3 has 18 residues. CDR1 MGHRA and CDR2 YSYEKL come from the germline V gene. The CDR3 loop reads CASSQDSYGTGGQETRYF. The CDR3 DNA sequence: TGCGCCAGCAGCCAAGATTCTTACGGGACAGGGGGGCAAGAGACCCGGTACTTC.

The chain joins TRBV5-1 to TRBJ1-6; 9 nucleotides agree with TRBD1. Trimming cost V 4 bases and J 10 bases; bases outside gene matches: 9. This CDR3 is 15 amino acids long. Germline V gene lookup returns CDR1 SGHRS and CDR2 YFSETQ. The CDR3 DNA follows: TGCGCCAGCAGCCGGACAGGGGAAAAAGACTCACCCCTCCACTTT. It is translated as CASSRTGEKDSPLHF. The whole variable domain, filled in from reference TRBV5-1 and TRBJ1-6, reads KAGVTQTPRYLIKTRGQQVTLSCSPISGHRSVSWYQQTPGQGLQFLFEYFSETQRNKGNFPGRFSGRQFSNSRSEMNVSTLELGDSALYLCASSRTGEKDSPLHFGNGTRLTVT.

A few counts support this clone. V gene TRBV25-1 combines with J gene TRBJ2-5, with 8 positions matching TRBD1. J lost 5 bases, V lost 8 bases, and 13 bases had no gene match. CDR1 and CDR2 from the germline V gene are MGHDK and SYGVNS. The CDR3 is made up of 15 amino acids. CDR3: CASLEPGGAGETQYF. The CDR3 region has the DNA TGTGCCAGCCTCGAACCAGGGGGCGCCGGGGAGACCCAGTACTTC.

The V call is TRBV6-5, the J call TRBJ1-3; TRBD1 aligns across 7 bases. V gave up 6 bases and J gave up 0 bases; unmatched junction bases: 2. This CDR3 is 14 amino acids long. CDR1 is MNHEY and CDR2 is SVGAGI in the germline V gene. Here the CDR3 reads CASRRQGSGNTIYF. In nucleotides, the CDR3 is TGTGCCAGCAGAAGACAGGGCTCTGGAAACACCATATATTTT.

V and J are TRBV5-1 and TRBJ1-2; D call uncertain. Germline V gene lookup returns CDR1 SGHRS and CDR2 YFSETQ. This CDR3 has 15 residues. V was trimmed by 4 bases and J by 8 bases, leaving 21 bases between them. DNA for the CDR3: TGCGCCAGCAGCCTAGCCAGTATCGATCAGGAGGGCTACACCTTC. Protein sequence: CASSLASIDQEGYTF.